The next 18 T cell receptor beta chains were all read from a single sample in a study. TCRdb recomputed calls from the RT-PCR reads with MiXCR, one row per CDR3 protein. The sample records more than 550,000 distinct CDR3 sequences, 14% being singletons. The source material was memory CD4+ T cells from blood. These receptors were taken from a female donor in good health, serving as a healthy control.

A word on this clonotype: Because it lacks the conserved phenylalanine or tryptophan at the end, this CDR3 is likely a read error. The DNA is omitted, as the CDR3 cannot be located on it reliably, and the CDR3 follows TCRdb's listing. J is TRBJ2-2 and V is TRBV7-2; the table's D call of TRBD1 was not tested on the DNA. The germline V gene has CDR1 SGHTA and CDR2 FQGNSA. The CDR3 contains 9 residues when both ends are counted. CDR3 in amino acids: CASTELRGR.

This clonotype is a singleton in its sample. A single base separates this from a much larger clone, so it may be a read error. The chain recombines TRBV5-1 with TRBJ2-1; D unresolved. This CDR3 has 13 amino acids. V lost 1 base to trimming and J lost 10 bases, with 12 bases between them. Germline V CDR1 and CDR2: SGHRS, YFSETQ. The CDR3 DNA follows: TGCGCCAGCAGCTTGAGGTGGGAAAGGGAGCAGTTCTTC. It is translated as CASSLRWEREQFF.

The chain couples TRBV18 to TRBJ2-6, with D possibly matching TRBD1 (5 bases). The CDR3 runs to 15 residues. V lost 5 bases and J lost 1, with 9 bases in between. From germline, CDR1 is KGHSH and CDR2 LQKENI. The chain's CDR3 is CASSITGSGANVLTF. In DNA, the CDR3 is TGTGCCAGCTCAATAACAGGATCTGGGGCCAACGTCCTGACTTTC. Full variable domain (missing parts from reference TRBV18 and TRBJ2-6): NAGVMQNPRHLVRRRGQEARLRCSPMKGHSHVYWYRQLPEEGLKFMVYLQKENIIDESGMPKERFSAEFPKEGPSILRIQQVVRGDSAAYFCASSITGSGANVLTFGAGSRLTVL.

This clonotype was counted only a few times. The V gene is TRBV28, the J gene TRBJ2-5, with D hard to call. Germline CDR1 and CDR2: MDHEN and SYDVKM. This CDR3 contains 14 residues. V lost 2 bases and J lost 4, with 11 bases in between. The CDR3 sequence is CASSLVSQSETQYF. The CDR3 region has the DNA TGTGCCAGCAGTTTAGTGTCTCAATCAGAGACCCAGTACTTC.

There are many counts of this clonotype. J is TRBJ2-7 and V is TRBV6-5; tentatively, D is TRBD2 (6 bases). The ends were cut back, 0 bases at V and 2 bases at J, with 17 bases in the middle. Germline CDR1 is MNHEY and CDR2 is SVGAGI. The CDR3 contains 17 residues. For the CDR3, the DNA is TGTGCCAGCAGTTACTCGATAGCGGCAGGGAGCCCCTACGAGCAGTACTTC. Translated, it gives CASSYSIAAGSPYEQYF.

This clonotype was detected a few times. For the CDR3, the DNA is TGTGCCAGCACCTTAGGACAGGGGATGAAAAACATTCAGTACTTC. Amino acid sequence: CASTLGQGMKNIQYF. This chain connects TRBV12-3 or TRBV12-4 to TRBJ2-4; 9 nucleotides match TRBD1. The J segment lost 4 bases and the V segment lost 7 bases, leaving 8 bases of the junction unmatched. The CDR3 consists of 15 residues.

Concerning this clonotype: A much larger clone differs by one base, so this may be a read error. The chain couples TRBV5-6 to TRBJ2-1; perhaps D is TRBD1 or TRBD2 (5 bases each). Germline V gene data show CDR1 as SGHDT and CDR2 as YYEEEE. The CDR3 sequence is 20 residues long. The CDR3 DNA sequence: TGTGCCAGCAGCGCTACGGGACCCCGCTCTCCGGGGTTGTCCTACAATGAGCAGTCCTTC. It is translated as CASSATGPRSPGLSYNEQSF.

This clonotype was seen at least ten times. The chain combines TRBV6-5 with TRBJ1-2; D gene uncertain. CDR3 size: 13 residues. Trimming removed 2 bases from V and 3 bases from J, with 7 bases in between. The germline gives CDR1 MNHEY, CDR2 SVGAGI. Here the CDR3 DNA reads TGTGCCAGCAGTTACGATAGGGACTATGGCTACACCTTC. As protein: CASSYDRDYGYTF.

V is TRBV7-8 and J is TRBJ1-2; possibly TRBD1 for D (5 bases). The germline V gene has CDR1 SGHVS and CDR2 FQNEAQ. V was shortened by 3 bases and J by 5 bases, with 10 bases between the two germline ends. The CDR3 is made up of 13 amino acids. CDR3 region: CASSLLQGYGYTF. DNA of the CDR3: TGTGCCAGCAGCTTGTTGCAGGGTTATGGCTACACCTTC.

This clonotype has at least ten counts. The junction departs from the called germline gene at one end, perhaps through a read error. The rearrangement joins TRBV28 to TRBJ2-1, with D possibly being TRBD1 or TRBD2 (5 bases each). This CDR3 comprises 15 residues. Germline loops: CDR1 MDHEN, CDR2 SYDVKM. CDR3 amino acids: CASSLWDPRRMEQFF. CDR3 DNA: TGTGCCAGCAGTCTATGGGACCCGCGCCGAATGGAGCAGTTCTTC.

This clonotype occurred many times. This rearrangement joins TRBV25-1 to TRBJ2-7, with 8 bases aligning to TRBD1. The trim removed 7 bases at V and 4 bases at J, leaving 9 bases unmatched. The germline V gene has CDR1 MGHDK and CDR2 SYGVNS. The CDR3 sequence is 14 residues long. This chain's CDR3 is CASKRQGTGYEQYF. As DNA, the CDR3 is TGTGCCAGCAAAAGACAGGGGACCGGGTACGAGCAGTACTTC.

The V gene is TRBV20-1, the J gene TRBJ2-3; 8 bases match TRBD2. The germline CDR1 and CDR2 sequences are DFQATT and SNEGSKA (reference sequence). The CDR3 has 13 residues. V shed 8 bases, J shed 1 base, and the junction held 5 bases outside the gene matches. The CDR3 DNA sequence: TGCAGTCCTGGACTAGCTGGCACAGATACGCAGTATTTT. This encodes CSPGLAGTDTQYF.

The CDR3 DNA follows: TGTGCCACCAGTGAGACACAGGGGGCGCGACACGAGCAGTACTTC. The encoded protein is CATSETQGARHEQYF. The rearrangement uses TRBV24-1 and TRBJ2-7; TRBD1 agrees at 9 bases. CDR1 is KGHDR and CDR2 is SFDVKD in the germline V gene. V lost 4 bases, J lost 5 bases, and 8 bases stayed unmatched. The CDR3 is made up of 15 amino acids.

V and J are TRBV5-6 and TRBJ2-5, with 9 bases lining up with TRBD1. Germline assignment: CDR1 SGHDT and CDR2 YYEEEE. The CDR3 length is 16 residues. V was pared by 1 base and J by 5 bases, with 9 bases of the junction left unmatched. CDR3 residues: CASSLSGQGRRETQYF. CDR3 coding DNA: TGTGCCAGCAGCTTGTCGGGACAGGGCCGGAGGGAGACCCAGTACTTC. Drawing the rest from reference TRBV5-6 and TRBJ2-5, the complete variable domain is DAGVTQSPTHLIKTRGQQVTLRCSPKSGHDTVSWYQQALGQGPQFIFQYYEEEERQRGNFPDRFSGHQFPNYSSELNVNALLLGDSALYLCASSLSGQGRRETQYFGPGTRLLVL.

This clonotype was observed a few times. The rearrangement links TRBV5-1 to TRBJ2-3, with no clear D. The CDR3 has 14 amino acids. The V end was cut by 0 bases, the J end by 6 bases, with 11 bases between. Germline CDR1 reads SGHRS; CDR2 reads YFSETQ. This chain's CDR3 is CASSLATTGDTQYF. The CDR3 bases are TGCGCCAGCAGCTTGGCAACAACTGGGGATACGCAGTATTTT.

In this sample, this clonotype turned up a few times. The chain recombines TRBV12-3 or TRBV12-4 with TRBJ1-6; D might be TRBD1 (5 bases). V lost 6 bases, J lost 5 bases, and 8 bases lay in between. The CDR3 runs 13 residues. The CDR3 sequence is CASSARDNSPLHF. The CDR3 region has the DNA TGTGCCAGCAGCGCCAGGGATAATTCACCCCTCCACTTT.

This chain connects TRBV20-1 to TRBJ1-5; no clear D. Germline CDR1 and CDR2: DFQATT and SNEGSKA (reference sequence). Trimming stripped 0 bases from V and 7 bases from J, with 10 bases between. CDR3 length: 13 residues. CDR3 sequence reads: CSARDRVGQPQHF. Written as DNA, the CDR3 is TGCAGTGCTAGAGACCGGGTGGGACAGCCCCAGCATTTT.

The chain links TRBV25-1 to TRBJ2-7; TRBD2 matches at 12 bases. Germline V lookup: CDR1 MGHDK, CDR2 SYGVNS. The length of the CDR3 is 15 residues. V trimming: 5 bases; J trimming: 3 bases; junction bases outside the gene matches: 5. The CDR3 reads CASSLPSGRDYEQYF. DNA of the CDR3: TGTGCCAGCAGTTTGCCTAGCGGGAGGGACTACGAGCAGTACTTC.